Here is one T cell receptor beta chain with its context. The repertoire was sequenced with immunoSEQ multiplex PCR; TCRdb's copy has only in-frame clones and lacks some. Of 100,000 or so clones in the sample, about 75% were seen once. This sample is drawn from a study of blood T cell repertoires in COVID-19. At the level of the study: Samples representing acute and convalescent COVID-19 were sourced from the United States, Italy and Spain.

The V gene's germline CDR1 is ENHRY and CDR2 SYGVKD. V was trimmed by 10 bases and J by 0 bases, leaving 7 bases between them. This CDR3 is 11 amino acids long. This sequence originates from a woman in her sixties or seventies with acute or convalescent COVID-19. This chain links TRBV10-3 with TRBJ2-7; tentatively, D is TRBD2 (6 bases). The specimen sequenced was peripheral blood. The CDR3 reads CATGSSYEQYF. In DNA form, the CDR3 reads TGTGCCACCGGGAGCTCCTACGAGCAGTACTTC.